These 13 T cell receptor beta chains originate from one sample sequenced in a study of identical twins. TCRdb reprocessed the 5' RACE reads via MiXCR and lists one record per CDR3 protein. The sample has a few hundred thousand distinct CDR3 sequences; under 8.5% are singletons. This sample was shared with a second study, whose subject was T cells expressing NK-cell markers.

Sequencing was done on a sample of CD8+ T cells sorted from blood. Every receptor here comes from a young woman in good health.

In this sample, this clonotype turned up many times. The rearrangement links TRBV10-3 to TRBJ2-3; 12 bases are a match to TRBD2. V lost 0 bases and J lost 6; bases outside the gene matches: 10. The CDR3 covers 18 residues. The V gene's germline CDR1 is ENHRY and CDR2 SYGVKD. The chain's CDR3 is CAISESWTSGEPEDTQYF. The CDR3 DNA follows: TGTGCCATCAGTGAGTCCTGGACTAGCGGGGAGCCAGAGGATACGCAGTATTTT.

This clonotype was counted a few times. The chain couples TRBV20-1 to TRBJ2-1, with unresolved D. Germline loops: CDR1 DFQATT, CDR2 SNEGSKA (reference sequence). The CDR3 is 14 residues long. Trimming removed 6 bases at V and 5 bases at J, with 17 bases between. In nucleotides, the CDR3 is TGCAGTGCCCGCCTATTATCGGGCCACAATGAGCAGTTCTTC. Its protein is CSARLLSGHNEQFF.

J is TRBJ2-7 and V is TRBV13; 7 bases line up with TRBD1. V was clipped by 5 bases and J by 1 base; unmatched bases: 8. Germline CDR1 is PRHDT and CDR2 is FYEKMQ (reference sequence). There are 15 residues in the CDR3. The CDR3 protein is CASSTRGPISYEQYF. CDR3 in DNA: TGTGCCAGCAGCACTAGGGGGCCTATTTCCTACGAGCAGTACTTC. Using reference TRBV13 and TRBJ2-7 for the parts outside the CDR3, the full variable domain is AAGVIQSPRHLIKEKRETATLKCYPIPRHDTVYWYQQGPGQDPQFLISFYEKMQSDKGSIPDRFSAQQFSDYHSELNMSSLELGDSALYFCASSTRGPISYEQYFGPGTRLTVT.

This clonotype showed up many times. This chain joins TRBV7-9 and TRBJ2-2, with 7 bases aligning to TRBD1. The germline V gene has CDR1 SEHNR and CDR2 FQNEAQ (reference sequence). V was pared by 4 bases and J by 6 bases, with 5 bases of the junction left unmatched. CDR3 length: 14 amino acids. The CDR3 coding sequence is TGTGCCAGCAGCTCACAGGGGTATCCCGGGGAGCTGTTTTTT. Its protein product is CASSSQGYPGELFF.

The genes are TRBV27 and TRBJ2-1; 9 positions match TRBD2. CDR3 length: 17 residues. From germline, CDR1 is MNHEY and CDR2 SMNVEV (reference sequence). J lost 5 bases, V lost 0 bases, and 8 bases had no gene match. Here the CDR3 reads CASSLSDPTSGHNEQFF. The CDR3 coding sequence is TGTGCCAGCAGTTTATCTGATCCGACTAGCGGCCACAATGAGCAGTTCTTC.

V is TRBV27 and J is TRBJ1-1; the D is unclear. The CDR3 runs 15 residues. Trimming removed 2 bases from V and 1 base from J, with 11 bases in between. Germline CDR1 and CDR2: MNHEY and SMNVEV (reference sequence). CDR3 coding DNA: TGTGCCAGCAGTTTAGCTGGGGTGGGGAACACTGAAGCTTTCTTT. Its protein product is CASSLAGVGNTEAFF.

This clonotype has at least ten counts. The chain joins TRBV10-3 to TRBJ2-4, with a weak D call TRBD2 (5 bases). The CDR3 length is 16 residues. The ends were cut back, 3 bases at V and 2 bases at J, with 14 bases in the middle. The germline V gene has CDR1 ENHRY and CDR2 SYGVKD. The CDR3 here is CAISDPGSSSKNIQYF. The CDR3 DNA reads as TGTGCCATCAGTGATCCGGGGAGTTCGTCCAAAAACATTCAGTACTTC.

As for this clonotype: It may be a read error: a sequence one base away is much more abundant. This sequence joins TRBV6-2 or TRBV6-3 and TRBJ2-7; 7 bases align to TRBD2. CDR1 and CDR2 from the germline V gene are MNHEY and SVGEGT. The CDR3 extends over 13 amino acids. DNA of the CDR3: TGTGCCGGCAGCTGGGAGGGTATCTACGAGCAGTACTTC. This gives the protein CAGSWEGIYEQYF.

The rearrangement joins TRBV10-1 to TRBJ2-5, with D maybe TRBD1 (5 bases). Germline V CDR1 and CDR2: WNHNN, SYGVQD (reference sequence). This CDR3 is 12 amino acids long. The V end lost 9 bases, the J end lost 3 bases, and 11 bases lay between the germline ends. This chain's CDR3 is CARTTAKETQYF. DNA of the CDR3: TGCGCCAGAACGACAGCAAAAGAGACCCAGTACTTC.

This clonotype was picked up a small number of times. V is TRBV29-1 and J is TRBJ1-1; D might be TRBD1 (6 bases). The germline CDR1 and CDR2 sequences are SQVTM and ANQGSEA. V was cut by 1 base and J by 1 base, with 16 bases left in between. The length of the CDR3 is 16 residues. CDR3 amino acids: CSVEAFTGNKNTEAFF. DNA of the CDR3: TGCAGCGTTGAAGCTTTCACAGGGAACAAGAACACTGAAGCTTTCTTT.

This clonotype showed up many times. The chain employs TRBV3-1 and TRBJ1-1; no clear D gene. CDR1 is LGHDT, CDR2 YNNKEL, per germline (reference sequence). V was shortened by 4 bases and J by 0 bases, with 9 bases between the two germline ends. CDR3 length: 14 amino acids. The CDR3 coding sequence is TGTGCCAGCAGCCGCACAGTTATGAACACTGAAGCTTTCTTT. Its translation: CASSRTVMNTEAFF.

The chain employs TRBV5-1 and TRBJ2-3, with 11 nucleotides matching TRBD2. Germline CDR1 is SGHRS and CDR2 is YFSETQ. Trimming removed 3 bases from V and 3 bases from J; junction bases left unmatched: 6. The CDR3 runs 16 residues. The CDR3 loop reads CASSWVLAGGTDTQYF. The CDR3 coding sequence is TGCGCCAGCAGCTGGGTTCTAGCGGGGGGAACAGATACGCAGTATTTT.

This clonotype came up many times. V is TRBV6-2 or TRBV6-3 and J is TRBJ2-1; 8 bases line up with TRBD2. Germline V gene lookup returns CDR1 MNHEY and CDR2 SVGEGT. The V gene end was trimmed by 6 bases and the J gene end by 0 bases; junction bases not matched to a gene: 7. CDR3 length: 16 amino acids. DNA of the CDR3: TGTGCCAGCAGCCCCCTAGCGGGTAGCTCCTACAATGAGCAGTTCTTC. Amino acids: CASSPLAGSSYNEQFF.